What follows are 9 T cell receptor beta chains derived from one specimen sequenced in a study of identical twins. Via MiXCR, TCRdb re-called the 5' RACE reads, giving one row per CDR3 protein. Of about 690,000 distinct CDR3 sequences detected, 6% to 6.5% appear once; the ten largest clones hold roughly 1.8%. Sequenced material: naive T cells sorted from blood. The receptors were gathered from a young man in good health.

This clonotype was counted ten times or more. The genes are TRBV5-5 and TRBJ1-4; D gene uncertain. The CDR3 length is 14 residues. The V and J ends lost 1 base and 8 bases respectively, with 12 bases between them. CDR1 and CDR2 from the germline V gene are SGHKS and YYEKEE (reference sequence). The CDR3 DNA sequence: TGTGCCAGCAGCTTGCTCGTCTCGGAGGAAAAACTGTTTTTT. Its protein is CASSLLVSEEKLFF.

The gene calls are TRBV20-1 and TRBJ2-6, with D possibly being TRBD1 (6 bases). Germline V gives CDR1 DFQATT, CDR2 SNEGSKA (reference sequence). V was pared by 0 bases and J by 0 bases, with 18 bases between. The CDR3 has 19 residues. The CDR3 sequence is CSARDRRRGHISGANVLTF. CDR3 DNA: TGCAGTGCTAGAGATCGGCGCAGGGGTCACATCTCTGGGGCCAACGTCCTGACTTTC.

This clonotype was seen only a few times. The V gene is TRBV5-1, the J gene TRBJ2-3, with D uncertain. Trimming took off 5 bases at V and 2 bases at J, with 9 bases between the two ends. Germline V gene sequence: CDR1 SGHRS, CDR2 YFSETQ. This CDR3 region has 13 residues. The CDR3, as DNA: TGCGCCAGCAGTAGGTCCGCCACAGATACGCAGTATTTT. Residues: CASSRSATDTQYF.

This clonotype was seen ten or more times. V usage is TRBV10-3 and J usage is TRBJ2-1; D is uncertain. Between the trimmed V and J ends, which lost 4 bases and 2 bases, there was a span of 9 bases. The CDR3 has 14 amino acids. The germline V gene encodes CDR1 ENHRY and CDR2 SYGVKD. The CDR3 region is CAISVGGAYNEQFF. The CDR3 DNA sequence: TGTGCCATCAGTGTAGGTGGGGCCTACAATGAGCAGTTCTTC.

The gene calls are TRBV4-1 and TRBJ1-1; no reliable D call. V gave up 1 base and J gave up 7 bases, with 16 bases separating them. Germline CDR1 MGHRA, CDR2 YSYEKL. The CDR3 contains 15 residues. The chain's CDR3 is CASSQVTYTTIEAFF. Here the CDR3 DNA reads TGCGCCAGCAGCCAAGTGACGTACACAACAATTGAAGCTTTCTTT.

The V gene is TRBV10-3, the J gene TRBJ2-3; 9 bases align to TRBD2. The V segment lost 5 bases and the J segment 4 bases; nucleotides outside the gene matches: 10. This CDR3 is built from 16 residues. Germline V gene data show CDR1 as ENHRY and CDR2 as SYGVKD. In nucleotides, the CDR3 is TGTGCCATCAGTCCCTTAGCGGGAGAGGGGTCAGATACGCAGTATTTT. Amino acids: CAISPLAGEGSDTQYF.

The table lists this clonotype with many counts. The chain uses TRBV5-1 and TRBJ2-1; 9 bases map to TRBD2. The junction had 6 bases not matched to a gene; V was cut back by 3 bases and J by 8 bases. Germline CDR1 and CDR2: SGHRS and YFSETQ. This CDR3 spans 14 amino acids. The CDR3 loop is CASSSLREGYEQFF. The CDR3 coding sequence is TGCGCCAGCAGCTCTCTGCGGGAGGGTTATGAGCAGTTCTTC.

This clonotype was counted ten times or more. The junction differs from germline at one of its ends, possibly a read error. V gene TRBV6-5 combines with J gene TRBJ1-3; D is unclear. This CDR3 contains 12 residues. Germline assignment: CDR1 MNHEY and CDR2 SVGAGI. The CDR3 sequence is CASTASGNTIYF. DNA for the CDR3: TGTGCGAGCACCGCCTCTGGAAACACCATATATTTT.

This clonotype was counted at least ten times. The CDR3 reads CSAHRQGAYEQYF. CDR3 bases: TGCAGTGCCCACCGACAGGGCGCCTACGAGCAGTACTTC. V gene TRBV20-1 combines with J gene TRBJ2-7; 7 bases map to TRBD1. Germline CDR1 DFQATT, CDR2 SNEGSKA (reference sequence). Trimming at V came to 6 bases and at J to 2 bases, leaving 7 bases not matched to a gene. The CDR3 totals 13 residues.